This paragraph covers one T cell receptor (beta chain) sequence. Receiving focal radiation plus CTLA-4 blockade with ipilimumab were patients who had chemo-refractory metastatic non-small-cell lung cancer. This sample was included in a study of radiotherapy plus CTLA-4 blockade in lung cancer. Here immunoSEQ multiplex PCR was the method, and the copy in TCRdb shows in-frame clones only, minus some. The profile shows around 70,000 clones, 65% to 85% of them singletons. The TCR originated in a human donor with non-small cell lung cancer whose response to radiotherapy plus ipilimumab could not be evaluated. Some clones in this sample may be carry-over from other donors' samples. This specimen consisted of peripheral blood, obtained from a patient treated with radiotherapy plus ipilimumab.

The CDR3 nucleotides read TGCGCCAGCGCGACTACTAGCACGTACAATGAGCAGTTCTTC. Protein: CASATTSTYNEQFF. This sequence joins TRBV5-1 and TRBJ2-1, with D possibly matching TRBD2 (6 bases). The CDR3 is made up of 14 amino acids. CDR1 SGHRS and CDR2 YFSETQ come from the germline V gene. V was trimmed by 7 bases and J by 4 bases, leaving 15 bases between them.